Reported below is one TCR beta chain. Original processing notes: Amplification of reference gene primers was used by the study to estimate nucleated cell counts. Here immunoSEQ multiplex PCR was the method, and the copy in TCRdb shows in-frame clones only, minus some. The V and J calls and clone size are taken from that table; D and trimming were inferred from the DNA. The sample has approximately 190,000 clones; roughly 90% are singletons. The data originate from a study of blood T cell repertoires in COVID-19. Sample: peripheral blood. The receptor was derived from a woman aged 40 to 50 who had recovered from COVID-19.

In nucleotides, the CDR3 is TGCAGTGCTATGCTCGGAGAGACCCAGTACTTC. Protein: CSAMLGETQYF. The chain combines TRBV20-1 with TRBJ2-5; no definite D call. The length of the CDR3 is 11 residues. Trimming pared 4 bases from V and 4 bases from J, leaving 7 bases between. Germline CDR1 DFQATT, CDR2 SNEGSKA (reference sequence).